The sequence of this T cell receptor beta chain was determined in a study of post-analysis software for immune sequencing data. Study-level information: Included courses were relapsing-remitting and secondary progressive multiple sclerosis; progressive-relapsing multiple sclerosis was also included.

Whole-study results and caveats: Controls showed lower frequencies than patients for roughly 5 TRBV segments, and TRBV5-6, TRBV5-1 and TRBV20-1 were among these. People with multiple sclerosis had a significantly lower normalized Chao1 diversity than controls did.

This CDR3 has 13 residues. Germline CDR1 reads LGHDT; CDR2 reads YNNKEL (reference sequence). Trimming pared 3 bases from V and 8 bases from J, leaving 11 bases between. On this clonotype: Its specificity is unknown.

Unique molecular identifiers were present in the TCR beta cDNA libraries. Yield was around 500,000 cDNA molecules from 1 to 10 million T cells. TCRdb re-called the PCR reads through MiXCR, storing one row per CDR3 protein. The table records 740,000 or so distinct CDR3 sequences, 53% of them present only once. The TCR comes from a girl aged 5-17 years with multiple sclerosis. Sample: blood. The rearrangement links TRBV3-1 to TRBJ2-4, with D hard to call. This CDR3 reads CASSHAAEDIQYF. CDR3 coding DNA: TGTGCCAGCAGCCATGCTGCCGAGGACATTCAGTACTTC.